These 19 T cell receptor beta chains were all obtained from the same sample, sequenced in a study of Ad26.COV2.S vaccination and SARS-CoV-2 variants. As to treatment: about 20 received Ad26.COV2.S at low or high dose, single or two shots; roughly five received placebo; per-sample allocation not given. The samples were gathered on day 63 after the first injection of vaccine or placebo. Sequencing was performed with immunoSEQ multiplex PCR; in TCRdb, only in-frame clones are kept and a portion is missing. The sample has about 440,000 clones; about 90% are singletons. The sample was peripheral blood, taken in a trial of Ad26.COV2.S vaccine versus placebo. The receptor set was obtained from a person aged 18-65 years who received the Ad26.COV2.S COVID-19 vaccine or a placebo.

This chain connects TRBV18 to TRBJ2-3; 9 nucleotides align to TRBD2. The CDR3 spans 16 residues. J lost 6 bases, V lost 1 base, and 8 bases had no gene match. Germline V gene data show CDR1 as KGHSH and CDR2 as LQKENI. CDR3 loop: CASSPRAAGGSDTQYF. Here the CDR3 DNA reads TGTGCCAGCTCACCACGGGCGGCGGGAGGGTCGGATACGCAGTATTTT.

This clone was observed once. The chain carries TRBV28 and TRBJ1-4, with no clear D. CDR3 length: 15 amino acids. Trimming took off 10 bases at V and 7 bases at J, with 22 bases between the two ends. The V gene's germline CDR1 is MDHEN and CDR2 SYDVKM. The CDR3 coding sequence is TGTGCCACCGTCCCCTTAAGGGTCGTCGGTGAAAAACTGTTTTTT. The encoded protein is CATVPLRVVGEKLFF.

This clone came up once. The chain links TRBV19 to TRBJ1-1; 9 positions match TRBD1. The J segment lost 4 bases and the V segment lost 6 bases, leaving 12 bases of the junction unmatched. The V gene's germline CDR1 is LNHDA and CDR2 SQIVND (reference sequence). The CDR3 consists of 16 residues. DNA of the CDR3: TGTGCCAGTAGCGCGATGGAGGGACAGGGAGGCACTGAAGCTTTCTTT. Its protein product is CASSAMEGQGGTEAFF.

The gene calls are TRBV2 and TRBJ1-2, with 7 bases aligning to TRBD1. CDR1 and CDR2 from the germline V gene are SNHLY and FYNNEI. V lost 6 bases to trimming and J lost 2 bases; unmatched junction nucleotides: 6. CDR3 size: 14 residues. CDR3 region: CASRIGGSNYGYTF. The DNA of the CDR3 is TGTGCCAGCAGAATAGGGGGCTCGAACTATGGCTACACCTTC. The full variable domain, completed using reference TRBV2 and TRBJ1-2, is EPEVTQTPSHQVTQMGQEVILRCVPISNHLYFYWYRQILGQKVEFLVSFYNNEISEKSEIFDDQFSVERPDGSNFTLKIRSTKLEDSAMYFCASRIGGSNYGYTFGSGTRLTVV.

The CDR3 DNA is TGTGCCAGTAGTATAGGGCAGGCCCAAGAGACCCAGTACTTC. This gives the protein CASSIGQAQETQYF. The chain links TRBV19 to TRBJ2-5; D gene unclear. CDR1 is LNHDA, CDR2 SQIVND, per germline (reference sequence). The CDR3 covers 14 residues. V was clipped by 1 base and J by 1 base, with 7 bases between them.

The J gene is TRBJ2-5, the V gene TRBV20-1; D not certain. CDR1 is DFQATT, CDR2 SNEGSKA, per germline (reference sequence). The CDR3 contains 11 residues. Trimming stripped 6 bases from V and 2 bases from J, with 7 bases between. Here the CDR3 DNA reads TGCAGTGCCGCGCTACAAGAGACCCAGTACTTC. Translating gives CSAALQETQYF.

The chain recombines TRBV7-6 with TRBJ2-2, with TRBD2 matching 10 bases. The V gene's germline CDR1 is SGHVS and CDR2 FNYEAQ. J lost 4 bases, V lost 3 bases, and 8 bases had no gene match. The CDR3 is 17 residues long. The DNA for the CDR3 is TGTGCCAGCAGCTTCCTAGCGGGAGAACTTGGCACCGGGGAGCTGTTTTTT. Translating gives CASSFLAGELGTGELFF.

CDR3 protein: CASSDSNRGQETQYF. The DNA for the CDR3 is TGTGCCAGCAGTGATAGCAACAGGGGGCAAGAGACCCAGTACTTC. The rearrangement uses TRBV2 and TRBJ2-5, with 8 bases aligning to TRBD1. V lost 3 bases and J lost 2; bases outside the gene matches: 5. CDR3 length: 15 amino acids. Germline CDR1 is SNHLY and CDR2 is FYNNEI.

This sequence joins TRBV5-1 and TRBJ2-2; 14 positions agree with TRBD2. The CDR3 is 17 residues long. Trimming cost V 2 bases and J 4 bases; bases outside gene matches: 4. Looked up from germline, CDR1 is SGHRS and CDR2 is YFSETQ. This CDR3 reads CASSLPGTSGSTGELFF. CDR3 DNA: TGCGCCAGCAGCTTACCCGGGACTAGCGGGAGCACCGGGGAGCTGTTTTTT.

This clone showed up just once. This chain uses TRBV7-2 with TRBJ2-7, with TRBD2 matching 8 bases. V lost 5 bases and J lost 6; bases outside the gene matches: 6. From germline, CDR1 is SGHTA and CDR2 FQGNSA. This CDR3 has 13 residues. CDR3 sequence reads: CASSKGLVREQYF. The DNA for the CDR3 is TGTGCCAGCAGCAAGGGACTAGTTCGCGAGCAGTACTTC.

As concerns this clone: Other DNA variants within this sample encode the same CDR3. CDR3 sequence reads: CASSVGTVANYGYTF. DNA of the CDR3: TGTGCCAGCAGCGTAGGTACAGTTGCTAACTATGGCTACACCTTC. V and J are TRBV9 and TRBJ1-2; D unresolved. Germline V gives CDR1 SGDLS, CDR2 YYNGEE. The CDR3 runs to 15 residues. The germline V and J ends were trimmed by 0 bases and 0 bases, with 9 bases remaining between them.

The V gene is TRBV7-2, the J gene TRBJ2-3, with D unresolved. V was cut by 0 bases and J by 4 bases, with 11 bases left in between. The CDR3 totals 15 residues. Per the germline V gene, CDR1 is SGHTA and CDR2 is FQGNSA. The CDR3, as DNA: TGTGCCAGCAGCTTAGCGATGGGTGGGCCAGATACGCAGTATTTT. Translated: CASSLAMGGPDTQYF.

This chain connects TRBV5-1 to TRBJ1-6; D uncertain. The V end lost 0 bases, the J end lost 7 bases, and 8 bases lay between the germline ends. The CDR3 is made up of 14 amino acids. CDR1 and CDR2 (germline): SGHRS, YFSETQ. For the CDR3, the DNA is TGCGCCAGCAGCTTGGGACGGCCCAATTCACCCCTCCACTTT. Its translation: CASSLGRPNSPLHF.

This sequence joins TRBV10-3 and TRBJ2-4; 14 bases align to TRBD2. V lost 2 bases to trimming and J lost 0 bases; unmatched junction nucleotides: 6. CDR3 length: 19 residues. CDR1 ENHRY and CDR2 SYGVKD come from the germline V gene. CDR3 protein: CAISERGLAGVGAKNIQYF. CDR3 in DNA: TGTGCCATCAGTGAGAGGGGACTAGCGGGAGTTGGAGCCAAAAACATTCAGTACTTC.

This clone has more than one count but fewer than ten. The chain employs TRBV25-1 and TRBJ2-3; 8 nucleotides agree with TRBD2. V dropped 4 bases and J dropped 1; count of bases not matched to a gene: 10. Germline-derived CDR1 and CDR2 are MGHDK and SYGVNS. This CDR3 spans 17 amino acids. The CDR3 DNA reads as TGTGCCAGCAGTGGAAGCATAGCGGGACTCCGCACAGATACGCAGTATTTT. Translating it yields CASSGSIAGLRTDTQYF.

This clone was detected only once. The rearrangement links TRBV28 to TRBJ2-7; weak D call: TRBD2 (6 bases). The V gene's germline CDR1 is MDHEN and CDR2 SYDVKM. Trimming shortened V by 1 base and J by 0 bases, and 13 bases separated the two germline ends. The CDR3 is 16 residues long. The CDR3 DNA reads TGTGCCAGCAGTTTATATCCGGGAGCGCTCTCCTACGAGCAGTACTTC. This gives the protein CASSLYPGALSYEQYF.

The chain joins TRBV5-6 to TRBJ2-1; TRBD1 matches at 9 bases. V shed 4 bases, J shed 2 bases, and the junction held 7 bases outside the gene matches. This CDR3 is 16 amino acids long. CDR1 and CDR2 (germline): SGHDT, YYEEEE. CDR3 nucleotide sequence: TGTGCCAGCAGCCTACAGGGGGCGAGAACCTACAATGAGCAGTTCTTC. Its protein is CASSLQGARTYNEQFF.

The gene calls are TRBV28 and TRBJ2-7; D is ambiguous. V was cut by 2 bases and J by 3 bases, with 8 bases left in between. There are 13 residues in the CDR3. The germline V gene encodes CDR1 MDHEN and CDR2 SYDVKM. The CDR3 reads CASSLVQLYEQYF. CDR3 bases: TGTGCCAGCAGTTTAGTACAGCTCTACGAGCAGTACTTC.

This clone was picked up one time. The chain combines TRBV4-2 with TRBJ2-7; D is possibly TRBD2 (6 bases). This CDR3 region has 14 residues. Germline V lookup: CDR1 LGHNA, CDR2 YNFKEQ. V was cut by 6 bases and J by 1 base, with 13 bases left in between. CDR3: CASSHRDSSYEQYF. The CDR3 DNA reads TGTGCCAGCAGTCACCGGGACTCTTCCTACGAGCAGTACTTC.